The text below deals with one T cell receptor beta chain. Profiled with immunoSEQ multiplex PCR; TCRdb holds only in-frame clones, not every one. This repertoire shows approximately 35,000 clones, around 93% found once; its top ten account for roughly a third. This sample stems from a study of OX40 agonist ivuxolimab in advanced cancers. The germline gives CDR1 ENHRY, CDR2 SYGVKD. This CDR3 is built from 14 residues. V was cut by 0 bases and J by 2 bases, with 6 bases left in between. Sequenced material: CD4+ or CD8+ T cells sorted from blood, taken in a trial of the OX40 agonist ivuxolimab. The source of this sequence is an adult with an advanced solid tumor such as melanoma, head and neck, liver or kidney cancer. The J gene is TRBJ2-3, the V gene TRBV10-3; D remains unclear. The CDR3 reads CAISESPDTDTQYF. Written as DNA, the CDR3 is TGTGCCATCAGTGAGTCCCCAGACACAGATACGCAGTATTTT.